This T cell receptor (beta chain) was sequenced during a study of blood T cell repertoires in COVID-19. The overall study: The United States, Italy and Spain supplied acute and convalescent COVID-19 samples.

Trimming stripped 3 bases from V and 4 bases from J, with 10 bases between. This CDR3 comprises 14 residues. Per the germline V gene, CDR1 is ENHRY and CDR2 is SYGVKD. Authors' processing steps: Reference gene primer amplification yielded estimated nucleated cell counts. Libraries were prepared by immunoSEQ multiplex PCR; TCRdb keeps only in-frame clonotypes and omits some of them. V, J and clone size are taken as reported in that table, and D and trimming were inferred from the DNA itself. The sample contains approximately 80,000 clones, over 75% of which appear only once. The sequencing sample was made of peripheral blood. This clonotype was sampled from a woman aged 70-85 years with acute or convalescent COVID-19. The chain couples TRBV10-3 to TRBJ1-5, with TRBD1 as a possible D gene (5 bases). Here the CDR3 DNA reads TGTGCCATCAGTGAAAGACAGCTTAATCAGCCCCAGCATTTT. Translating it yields CAISERQLNQPQHF.